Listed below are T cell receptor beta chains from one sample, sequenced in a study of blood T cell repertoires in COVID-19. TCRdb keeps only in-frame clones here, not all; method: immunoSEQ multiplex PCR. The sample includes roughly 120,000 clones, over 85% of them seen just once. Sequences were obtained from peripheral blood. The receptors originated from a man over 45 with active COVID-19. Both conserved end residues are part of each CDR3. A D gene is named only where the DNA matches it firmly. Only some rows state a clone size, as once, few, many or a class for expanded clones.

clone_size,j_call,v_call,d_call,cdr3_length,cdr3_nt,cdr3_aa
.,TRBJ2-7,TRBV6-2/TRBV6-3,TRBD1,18,TGTGCCAGCAGTTATCGGCCGAGGACAGGGGGTTTCCGGGACGAGCAGTACTTC,CASSYRPRTGGFRDEQYF
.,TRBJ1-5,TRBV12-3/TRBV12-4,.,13,TGTGCCAGCAGGCTGACAGACAATCAGCCCCAGCATTTT,CASRLTDNQPQHF
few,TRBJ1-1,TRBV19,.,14,TGTGCCAGTAGTATCGGGGAGGGGGGGACTGAAGCTTTCTTT,CASSIGEGGTEAFF
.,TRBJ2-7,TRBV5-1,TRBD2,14,TGCGCCAGCAGAGCTCGGGGGGGCTCCTACGAGCAGTACTTC,CASRARGGSYEQYF
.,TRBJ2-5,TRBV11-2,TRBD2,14,TGTGCCAGCAGCTCCCTAGCGGCTGAACAGACCCAGTACTTC,CASSSLAAEQTQYF
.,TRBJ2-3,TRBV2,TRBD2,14,TGTGCCAGCGGGAGGGAAACTAGCACAGATACGCAGTATTTT,CASGRETSTDTQYF
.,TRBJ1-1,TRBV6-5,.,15,TGTGCCAGCAGTTACTCGATCACAGCGAACACTGAAGCTTTCTTT,CASSYSITANTEAFF
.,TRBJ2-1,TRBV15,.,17,TGTGCCACCAGCAGTTTCTCGGGACTCGGCTCCTACAATGAGCAGTTCTTC,CATSSFSGLGSYNEQFF
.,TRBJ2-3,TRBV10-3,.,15,TGTGCCATCAGTTCAGGGTCCCCTAGCACAGATACGCAGTATTTT,CAISSGSPSTDTQYF
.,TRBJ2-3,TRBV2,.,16,TGTGCCAGCAGTGAGGAGGGCCAACTAAACACAGATACGCAGTATTTT,CASSEEGQLNTDTQYF
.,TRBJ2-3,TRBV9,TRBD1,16,TGTGCCAGCAGCGTAGGTCGGGACAGGGATACAGATACGCAGTATTTT,CASSVGRDRDTDTQYF
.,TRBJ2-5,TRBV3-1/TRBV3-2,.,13,TGTGCCAGCAGCCAGAGAGGTATGGAGACCCAGTACTTC,CASSQRGMETQYF
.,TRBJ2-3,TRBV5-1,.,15,TGCGCCAGCAGCTTGGCCGGACACAGCACAGATACGCAGTATTTT,CASSLAGHSTDTQYF
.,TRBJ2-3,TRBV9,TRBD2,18,TGTGCCAGCAGCGTAGGGGGCGGGAGGGCCGAAGGCACAGATACGCAGTATTTT,CASSVGGGRAEGTDTQYF
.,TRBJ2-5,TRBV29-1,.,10,TGCAGCGTTGGAGGCGGCACCCAGTACTTC,CSVGGGTQYF
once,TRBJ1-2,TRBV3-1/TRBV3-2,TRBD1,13,TGTGCCAGCAGCTTCCTCCAGGGGGATGGCTACACCTTC,CASSFLQGDGYTF
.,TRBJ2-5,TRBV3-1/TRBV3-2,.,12,TGTGCCAGCAGCCAAGATGTTAGTGCTAGTGACTTC,CASSQDVSASDF
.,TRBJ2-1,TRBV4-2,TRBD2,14,TGTGCCAGCAGCGCTAGCGGGACTTACAATGAGCAGTTCTTC,CASSASGTYNEQFF
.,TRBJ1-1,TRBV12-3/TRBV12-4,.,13,TGTGCCAGCAGTTTAGCCGCGGGGACTGAAGCTTTCTTT,CASSLAAGTEAFF
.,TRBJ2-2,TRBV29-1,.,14,TGCAGCGTCCTGGGCCCCACCCACACCGGGGAGCTGTTTTTT,CSVLGPTHTGELFF
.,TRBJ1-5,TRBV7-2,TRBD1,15,TGTGCCAGCAGCTTGGGGCCAGGGGGCTATCAGCCCCAGCATTTT,CASSLGPGGYQPQHF
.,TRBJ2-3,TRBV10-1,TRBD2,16,TGCGCCAGCAGTGGGGCGGCTAGCGGGACCACAGATACGCAGTATTTT,CASSGAASGTTDTQYF
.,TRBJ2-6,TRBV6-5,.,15,TGTGCCAGCAGTTACAGCAACCTCGGGGCCAACGTCCTGACTTTC,CASSYSNLGANVLTF
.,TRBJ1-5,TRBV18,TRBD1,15,TGTGCCAGCTCAACAAGGACAGGACCCGATCAGCCCCAGCATTTT,CASSTRTGPDQPQHF
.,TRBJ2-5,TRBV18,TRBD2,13,TGTGCCAGCTCCCCGCTAGCGGTGGAGACCCAGTACTTC,CASSPLAVETQYF
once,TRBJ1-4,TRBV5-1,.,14,TGCGCCAGCAGCACTGGAGCGACTAATGAAAAACTGTTTTTT,CASSTGATNEKLFF
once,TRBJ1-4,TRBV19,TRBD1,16,TGTGCCAGTAGTATAGTCCGGACAGGAGGGAATGAAAAACTGTTTTTT,CASSIVRTGGNEKLFF
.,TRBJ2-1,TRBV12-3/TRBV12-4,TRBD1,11,TGTGCCAGCACAGGGGGCGATGAGCAGTTCTTC,CASTGGDEQFF
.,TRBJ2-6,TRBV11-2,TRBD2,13,TGTGCCAGCAGAATGGGAGGGATAAACGTCCTGACTTTC,CASRMGGINVLTF
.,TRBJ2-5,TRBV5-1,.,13,TGCGCCAGCAGCTTATCTACAGGGGAGACCCAGTACTTC,CASSLSTGETQYF
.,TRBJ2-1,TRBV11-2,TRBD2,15,TGTGCCAGCAGCGACAGCGGGACCCCCTACAATGAGCAGTTCTTC,CASSDSGTPYNEQFF
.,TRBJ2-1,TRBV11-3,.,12,TGTGCCAGCAGGTACAGGGACGGTGAGCAGTTCTTC,CASRYRDGEQFF
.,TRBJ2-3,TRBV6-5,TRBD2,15,TGTGCCAGCAGGAAAGCGGGGGAGAGCACAGATACGCAGTATTTT,CASRKAGESTDTQYF
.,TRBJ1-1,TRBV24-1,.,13,TGTGCCACCAGGGGGGAGGGGTATCCTGAAGCTTTCTTT,CATRGEGYPEAFF
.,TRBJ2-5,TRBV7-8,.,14,TGTGCCAGCAGCTTGCTAGGAGGGCAAGAGACCCAGTACTTC,CASSLLGGQETQYF
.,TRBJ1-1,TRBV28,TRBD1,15,TGTGCCAGCAGTTTCCTGACAGGGGGCGCCACTGAAGCTTTCTTT,CASSFLTGGATEAFF
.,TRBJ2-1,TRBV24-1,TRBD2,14,TGTGCCACCAGCCTACTAGCGGGAGGGGGTGAGCAGTTCTTC,CATSLLAGGGEQFF
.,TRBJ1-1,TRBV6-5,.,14,TGTGCCAGCAGCGACAGGTCCATGAACACTGAAGCTTTCTTT,CASSDRSMNTEAFF
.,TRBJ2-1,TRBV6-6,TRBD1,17,TGTGCCAGCAGTCCGGGACCGACAGGGGGCTCCTACAATGAGCAGTTCTTC,CASSPGPTGGSYNEQFF
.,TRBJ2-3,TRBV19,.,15,TGTGCCAGTAGGCTGACATCGGCTAGCACAGATACGCAGTATTTT,CASRLTSASTDTQYF
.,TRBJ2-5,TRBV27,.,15,TGTGCCAGCAGTTTACAGGGGCTCGTTGGAGAGACCCAGTACTTC,CASSLQGLVGETQYF
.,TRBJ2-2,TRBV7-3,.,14,TGTGCCAGCAGCTTAAATAGAAACACCGGGGAGCTGTTTTTT,CASSLNRNTGELFF
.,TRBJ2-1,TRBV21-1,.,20,TGTGCCAGCAGCAAAGTCCACCTAGCGGGGGGCCGGATTTCCTACAATGAGCAGTTCTTC,CASSKVHLAGGRISYNEQFF
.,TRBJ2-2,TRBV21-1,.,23,TGTGCCAGCAGCAAACTTAGTCCCTCCACTGCCCAAGGACTAGCGGACCTGACCGGGGAGCTGTTTTTT,CASSKLSPSTAQGLADLTGELFF
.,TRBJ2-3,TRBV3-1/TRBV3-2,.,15,TGTGCCAGCAGCCCTAAGACTACTCCCACAGATACGCAGTATTTT,CASSPKTTPTDTQYF
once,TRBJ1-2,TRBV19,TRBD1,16,TGTGCCAGTAGTACGGGACAGGGGGCGATTATCTCTGGCTACACCTTC,CASSTGQGAIISGYTF
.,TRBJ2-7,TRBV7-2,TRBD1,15,TGTGCCAGCTCAGGGGGACCGGGACGGACCTACGAGCAGTACTTC,CASSGGPGRTYEQYF
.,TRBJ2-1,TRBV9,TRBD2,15,TGTGCCAGCAGCGTAGGCGGGGGAGACTACAATGAGCAGTTCTTC,CASSVGGGDYNEQFF
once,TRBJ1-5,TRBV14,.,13,TGTGCCAGCAGCCAAGATGCCATCGGGCCCCAGCATTTT,CASSQDAIGPQHF
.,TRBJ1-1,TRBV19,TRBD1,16,TGTGCCAGTAGTCAGGGGGCCGGTCGTATGAACACTGAAGCTTTCTTT,CASSQGAGRMNTEAFF
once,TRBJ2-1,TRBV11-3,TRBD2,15,TGTGCCAGCAGCTCGATACTAGCGGGAGCAGGTGAGCAGTTCTTC,CASSSILAGAGEQFF